A single sample is the source of the 25 T cell receptor beta chains below, sequenced in a study of early T cells in non-severe SARS-CoV-2 infection. MiXCR, applied by TCRdb to the 5' RACE reads, yields one record per CDR3 protein. The data show some 96,000 distinct CDR3 sequences, with 13% seen just once and around 2.4% held by the top ten. Sequenced input: whole blood. These receptors were taken from an adult who was a healthcare worker with PCR-confirmed SARS-CoV-2 infection or an uninfected control (not recorded which).

Only one count was recorded for this clonotype. The genes are TRBV7-2 and TRBJ1-6; TRBD1 aligns across 8 bases. Germline V CDR1 and CDR2: SGHTA, FQGNSA. The trim removed 5 bases at V and 6 bases at J, leaving 15 bases unmatched. The length of the CDR3 is 18 residues. This CDR3 reads CASSIMSIWDRFNSPLHF. CDR3 in DNA: TGTGCCAGCAGCATTATGTCGATCTGGGACAGGTTTAATTCACCCCTCCACTTT.

This clonotype appeared many times. V usage is TRBV14 and J usage is TRBJ1-2, with D maybe TRBD1 (5 bases). Looked up from germline, CDR1 is SGHDN and CDR2 is FVKESK. CDR3 length: 16 amino acids. V was cut by 4 bases and J by 2 bases, with 17 bases left in between. The CDR3 coding sequence is TGTGCCAGCAGCCTGCGAAGCGGGACGGTGAACTATGGCTACACCTTC. Its translation: CASSLRSGTVNYGYTF.

This clonotype was seen only a few times. The chain has TRBV11-2 and TRBJ2-7, with 8 bases aligning to TRBD1. Trimming took 4 bases from V and 5 from J; bases not matched to a gene: 4. CDR1 SGHAT and CDR2 FQNNGV come from the germline V gene. This CDR3 contains 13 residues. CDR3 sequence (DNA): TGTGCCAGCAGCTCAGACAGGGGCCACGAGCAGTACTTC. It is translated as CASSSDRGHEQYF. The variable domain in full, with the rest retrieved from reference TRBV11-2 and TRBJ2-7, is EAGVAQSPRYKIIEKRQSVAFWCNPISGHATLYWYQQILGQGPKLLIQFQNNGVVDDSQLPKDRFSAERLKGVDSTLKIQPAKLEDSAVYLCASSSDRGHEQYFGPGTRLTVT.

This clonotype has at least ten counts. The chain joins TRBV11-3 to TRBJ2-3; TRBD1 or TRBD2 may be the D gene (5 bases each). CDR3 size: 14 residues. Trimming left V 5 bases short and J 2 bases short, with 11 bases between. Germline CDR1 and CDR2: SGHNT and YENEEA. The CDR3 DNA sequence: TGTGCCAGCAGCCCCGGGACCAACACAGATACGCAGTATTTT. Translated, it gives CASSPGTNTDTQYF. The complete variable domain, with remaining parts taken from reference TRBV11-3 and TRBJ2-3, reads EAGVVQSPRYKIIEKKQPVAFWCNPISGHNTLYWYLQNLGQGPELLIRYENEEAVDDSQLPKDRFSAERLKGVDSTLKIQPAELGDSAVYLCASSPGTNTDTQYFGPGTRLTVL.

This clonotype was counted only a few times. The J gene is TRBJ2-6, the V gene TRBV11-2, with D hard to call. V dropped 5 bases and J dropped 1 base, with 12 bases sitting between them. Germline V gene lookup returns CDR1 SGHAT and CDR2 FQNNGV. CDR3 size: 16 residues. The CDR3, as DNA: TGTGCCAGCAGCCCCTACACAGTGTCTGGGGCCAACGTCCTGACTTTC. Translated, it gives CASSPYTVSGANVLTF.

As concerns this clonotype: One base away lies a much larger clone, so this may be a sequencing read error. The chain has TRBV10-3 and TRBJ2-7, with D perhaps TRBD1 (5 bases). Trimming pared 0 bases from V and 4 bases from J, leaving 13 bases between. The germline gives CDR1 ENHRY, CDR2 SYGVKD. This CDR3 comprises 15 residues. CDR3 in amino acids: CAISESKGAGYEQYF. DNA of the CDR3: TGTGCCATCAGTGAGTCGAAAGGGGCCGGGTACGAGCAGTACTTC.

This clonotype has just a few counts. The chain couples TRBV6-5 to TRBJ2-2; TRBD1 matches at 7 bases. The CDR3 spans 17 residues. V lost 1 base and J lost 4; bases outside the gene matches: 9. CDR1 is MNHEY and CDR2 is SVGAGI in the germline V gene. The CDR3 is CASSYYKGGAPTGELFF. As DNA, the CDR3 is TGTGCCAGCAGTTACTATAAAGGGGGCGCCCCCACCGGGGAGCTGTTTTTT.

Only a few counts were recorded for this clonotype. The chain recombines TRBV20-1 with TRBJ2-1; maybe TRBD1 (5 bases). Germline CDR1 reads DFQATT; CDR2 reads SNEGSKA (reference sequence). The CDR3 has 14 amino acids. V was pared by 6 bases and J by 6 bases, with 18 bases between. The CDR3: CSARQFEGLNEQFF. Here the CDR3 DNA reads TGCAGTGCCAGACAGTTTGAAGGCCTCAATGAGCAGTTCTTC.

Many counts were recorded for this clonotype. V is TRBV28 and J is TRBJ2-1; 7 positions match TRBD1. After removal of 5 bases from V and 7 bases from J, the junction contained 14 bases not matched to a gene. The CDR3 totals 16 residues. Germline loops: CDR1 MDHEN, CDR2 SYDVKM. The CDR3 here is CASSVDRVVLVNEQFF. The DNA for the CDR3 is TGTGCCAGCAGTGTTGACAGGGTTGTCCTCGTGAATGAGCAGTTCTTC.

This clonotype came up many times. The V and J genes are TRBV28 and TRBJ2-7; 7 bases are shared with TRBD1. Trimming removed 2 bases from V and 5 bases from J; junction bases left unmatched: 9. The germline V gene encodes CDR1 MDHEN and CDR2 SYDVKM. The CDR3 length is 15 residues. The CDR3 region is CASSLPPDRVHEQYF. The CDR3 nucleotides read TGTGCCAGCAGTTTACCCCCTGACAGGGTACACGAGCAGTACTTC.

This clonotype was recorded many times. The chain employs TRBV6-5 and TRBJ1-6; no clear D. The ends were cut back, 5 bases at V and 7 bases at J, with 15 bases in the middle. This CDR3 contains 15 residues. Germline values: CDR1 MNHEY, CDR2 SVGAGI. The CDR3 nucleotides are TGTGCCAGCAGTAACCCCAGACCAGCCAATTCACCCCTCCACTTT. Its translation: CASSNPRPANSPLHF.

This clonotype was observed at least ten times. The chain employs TRBV6-5 and TRBJ2-1, with D unclear. V was cut by 5 bases and J by 4 bases, with 15 bases left in between. This CDR3 is built from 15 residues. Per germline, CDR1 MNHEY and CDR2 SVGAGI. The CDR3 DNA reads TGTGCCAGCAGTCCACCCCCCGGCCTGTACAATGAGCAGTTCTTC. Residues: CASSPPPGLYNEQFF.

This clonotype was counted ten times or more. V and J are TRBV24-1 and TRBJ1-6, with TRBD1 identical over 8 bases. This CDR3 region has 15 residues. J gave up 11 bases and V 4 bases, and 9 bases lay outside the gene matches. Germline V gives CDR1 KGHDR, CDR2 SFDVKD. CDR3 region: CATSDQRTGLPPLHF. Here the CDR3 DNA reads TGTGCCACCAGTGACCAACGGACAGGGCTTCCACCCCTCCACTTT.

This clonotype was counted ten times or more. This chain joins TRBV20-1 and TRBJ1-1, with D perhaps TRBD1 (5 bases). V lost 5 bases and J lost 1, with 14 bases in between. Germline V gene lookup returns CDR1 DFQATT and CDR2 SNEGSKA (reference sequence). The CDR3 consists of 14 residues. CDR3 protein: CSASPQGRNTEAFF. The DNA of the CDR3 is TGCAGTGCTTCCCCCCAGGGCCGGAACACTGAAGCTTTCTTT.

The V call is TRBV7-6, the J call TRBJ2-1, with TRBD1 identical over 8 bases. The junction had 8 bases not matched to a gene; V was cut back by 2 bases and J by 5 bases. CDR1 is SGHVS and CDR2 is FNYEAQ in the germline V gene. The CDR3 is 16 amino acids. The CDR3 reads CASSLFLAGGNNEQFF. The CDR3 DNA reads TGTGCCAGCAGCTTATTTTTGGCAGGGGGCAACAATGAGCAGTTCTTC.

This clonotype was observed a few times. This chain joins TRBV28 and TRBJ1-2; D uncertain. The germline V gene has CDR1 MDHEN and CDR2 SYDVKM. V was pared by 2 bases and J by 5 bases, with 15 bases between. There are 15 residues in the CDR3. The CDR3 is CASSLEPSGVYGYTF. In DNA form, the CDR3 reads TGTGCCAGCAGTTTAGAGCCAAGTGGGGTATATGGCTACACCTTC.

This clonotype was recorded at least ten times. The gene calls are TRBV7-8 and TRBJ1-1; no clear D. The length of the CDR3 is 15 residues. Trimming pared 5 bases from V and 4 bases from J, leaving 17 bases between. Germline values: CDR1 SGHVS, CDR2 FQNEAQ. The CDR3 here is CASSQLHSVGTEAFF. Written as DNA, the CDR3 is TGTGCCAGCAGCCAACTCCACTCAGTGGGCACTGAAGCTTTCTTT.

This clonotype was seen a few times. V usage is TRBV7-6 and J usage is TRBJ1-1; 8 nucleotides agree with TRBD1. The CDR3 length is 15 residues. CDR1 is SGHVS and CDR2 is FNYEAQ in the germline V gene. The ends lost 0 bases at V and 3 bases at J; junction bases unmatched: 3. The CDR3 protein is CASSLASRGHTEAFF. CDR3 nucleotide sequence: TGTGCCAGCAGCTTAGCGTCCAGGGGGCACACTGAAGCTTTCTTT.

In this sample, this clonotype turned up many times. V gene TRBV7-6 combines with J gene TRBJ2-3, with D possibly TRBD2 on 6 matching bases. Germline CDR1 is SGHVS and CDR2 is FNYEAQ. Trimming stripped 4 bases from V and 2 bases from J, with 10 bases between. CDR3 length: 14 amino acids. CDR3 in amino acids: CASSYLAPTDTQYF. As DNA, the CDR3 is TGTGCCAGCAGCTATCTAGCGCCCACAGATACGCAGTATTTT.

CDR3 bases: TGCAGCGTTGAAGACCAGGAGGACCACAGGTTTACTGAAGCTTTCTTT. Amino acid sequence: CSVEDQEDHRFTEAFF. The chain employs TRBV29-1 and TRBJ1-1, with a tentative D call TRBD1 (5 bases). Trimming left V 0 bases short and J 5 bases short, with 19 bases between. The CDR3 totals 16 residues. CDR1 is SQVTM, CDR2 ANQGSEA, per germline.

This clonotype was found many times. The V call is TRBV4-1, the J call TRBJ2-5; 7 bases agree with TRBD2. The V gene end was trimmed by 5 bases and the J gene end by 6 bases; junction bases not matched to a gene: 15. The CDR3 loop spans 16 amino acids. Germline assignment: CDR1 MGHRA and CDR2 YSYEKL. CDR3 in amino acids: CASSIGGGPSPQTQYF. Written as DNA, the CDR3 is TGCGCCAGCAGCATCGGCGGGGGACCCAGCCCGCAGACCCAGTACTTC.

The table lists this clonotype with a few counts. V and J are TRBV20-1 and TRBJ2-1; 10 bases match TRBD2. Losses at the gene ends were 5 bases for V and 7 bases for J; bases not matched to a gene: 8. The length of the CDR3 is 14 residues. Germline CDR1 and CDR2: DFQATT and SNEGSKA (reference sequence). CDR3 sequence reads: CSAWRVAGGNEQFF. CDR3 DNA: TGCAGTGCTTGGAGGGTAGCGGGGGGAAATGAGCAGTTCTTC.

This rearrangement joins TRBV28 to TRBJ1-4; 8 bases align to TRBD1. The CDR3 is 14 amino acids. Germline V gene lookup returns CDR1 MDHEN and CDR2 SYDVKM. The trim removed 3 bases at V and 8 bases at J, leaving 5 bases unmatched. CDR3 residues: CASSLTGVGEKLFF. CDR3 sequence (DNA): TGTGCCAGCAGTTTGACAGGGGTAGGGGAAAAACTGTTTTTT.

Details on this clonotype: One junction end disagrees with the germline gene, perhaps due to a read error. V is TRBV28 and J is TRBJ2-1; TRBD1 aligns across 8 bases. CDR1 and CDR2 from the germline V gene are MDHEN and SYDVKM. The CDR3 is 12 residues long. Here the CDR3 DNA reads TGTGCCAGCAGTCCCACACAGGGGGGCTTGGTCTTC. Translated, it gives CASSPTQGGLVF.

The rearrangement links TRBV9 to TRBJ1-1, with D uncertain. The CDR3 extends over 15 amino acids. V lost 3 bases and J 1 base, leaving 13 bases between the germline ends. From germline, CDR1 is SGDLS and CDR2 YYNGEE. The CDR3 nucleotides read TGTGCCAGCAGCGCCGTTGGGGAGCCGAACACTGAAGCTTTCTTT. Translated: CASSAVGEPNTEAFF. The whole variable domain, filled in from reference TRBV9 and TRBJ1-1, reads DSGVTQTPKHLITATGQRVTLRCSPRSGDLSVYWYQQSLDQGLQFLIQYYNGEERAKGNILERFSAQQFPDLHSELNLSSLELGDSALYFCASSAVGEPNTEAFFGQGTRLTVV.